These 5 T cell receptor beta chains share one sample of origin, sequenced in a study of T-cell memory formation after mild COVID-19 (dated by TCRdb to the early 2020s). Library preparation was by 5' RACE. Sequencing instrument: Illumina NovaSeq 6000. The public reads were run again by TCRdb, first through fastp at Q25 and then through MiXCR, and only productive beta chains were kept. Rows merge per CDR3 protein into single entries with the most common DNA and genes. For this sample there are 85,000 to 120,000 distinct CDR3 sequences; 9.5% to 15% appear just once. Roughly 27% of the sample comes from the top ten. The sample taken for sequencing was PBMCs or a T cell subset sorted from them (not recorded which). The receptors stem from an adult woman who had mild COVID-19 (a few samples of this study predate the infection). The sample titles of this study are shuffled in the database, so cell type and time point are left out; the donor was told from shared clones.

This clonotype was counted only a few times. The V gene is TRBV5-6, the J gene TRBJ2-1; D is ambiguous. Germline V CDR1 and CDR2: SGHDT, YYEEEE. Trimming took 0 bases from V and 2 from J, leaving 15 bases between them. The CDR3 contains 17 residues. CDR3 DNA sequence: TGTGCCAGCAGCTTGGCCCTGAACGGCTGGACCTACAATGAGCAGTTCTTC. This encodes CASSLALNGWTYNEQFF.

This clonotype was observed a few times. The chain is built from TRBV12-3 or TRBV12-4 and TRBJ2-5; 10 positions agree with TRBD2. The CDR3 contains 15 residues. Trimming at V came to 4 bases and at J to 5 bases, leaving 7 bases not matched to a gene. CDR3 DNA sequence: TGTGCCAGCAGTTCACGAGCGGGAGGGCCGGAGACCCAGTACTTC. It is translated as CASSSRAGGPETQYF.

This clonotype showed up just a few times. The chain links TRBV29-1 to TRBJ2-3; 10 bases line up with TRBD2. This CDR3 comprises 14 residues. CDR1 SQVTM and CDR2 ANQGSEA come from the germline V gene. V trimming: 5 bases; J trimming: 1 base; junction bases outside the gene matches: 3. The CDR3 DNA reads TGCAGCGTTCTAGCGGGGGCCCGCACAGATACGCAGTATTTT. It yields the protein CSVLAGARTDTQYF.

V is TRBV24-1 and J is TRBJ2-1, with 7 positions matching TRBD1. Unmatched junction bases numbered 6, after V lost 7 bases and J lost 10 bases. The length of the CDR3 is 12 residues. The germline CDR1 and CDR2 sequences are KGHDR and SFDVKD. The CDR3 is CATSVTGPEQFF. In DNA form, the CDR3 reads TGTGCCACCAGCGTGACAGGGCCCGAGCAGTTCTTC.

The V call is TRBV7-9, the J call TRBJ2-1, with TRBD1 matching 9 bases. The CDR3 spans 16 residues. Germline V gives CDR1 SEHNR, CDR2 FQNEAQ (reference sequence). V shed 7 bases and J 4 bases; nucleotides not matched to a gene: 11. The CDR3 protein is CASTHATDRGYNEQFF. CDR3 coding DNA: TGTGCCAGCACCCACGCTACGGACAGGGGTTACAATGAGCAGTTCTTC.